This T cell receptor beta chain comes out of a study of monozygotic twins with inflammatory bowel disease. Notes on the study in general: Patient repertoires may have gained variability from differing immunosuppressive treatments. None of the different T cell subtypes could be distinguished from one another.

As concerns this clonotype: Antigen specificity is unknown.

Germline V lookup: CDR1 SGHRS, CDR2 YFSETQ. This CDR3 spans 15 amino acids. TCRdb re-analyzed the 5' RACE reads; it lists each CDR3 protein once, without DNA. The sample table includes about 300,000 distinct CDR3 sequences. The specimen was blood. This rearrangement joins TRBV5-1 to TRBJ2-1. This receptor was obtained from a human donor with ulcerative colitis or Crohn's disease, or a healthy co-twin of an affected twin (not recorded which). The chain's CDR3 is CASSLSLGSYNEQFF.